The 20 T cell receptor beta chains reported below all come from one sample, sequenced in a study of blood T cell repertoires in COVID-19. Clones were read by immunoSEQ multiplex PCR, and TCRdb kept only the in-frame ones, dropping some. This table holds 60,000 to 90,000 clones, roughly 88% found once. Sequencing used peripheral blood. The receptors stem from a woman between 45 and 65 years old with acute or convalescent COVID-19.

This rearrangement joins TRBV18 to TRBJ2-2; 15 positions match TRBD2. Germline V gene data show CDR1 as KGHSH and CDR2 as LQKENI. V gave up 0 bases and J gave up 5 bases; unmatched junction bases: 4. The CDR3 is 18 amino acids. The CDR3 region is CASSPPGLAGGRTGELFF. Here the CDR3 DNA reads TGTGCCAGCTCACCACCTGGACTAGCGGGAGGGCGAACCGGGGAGCTGTTTTTT. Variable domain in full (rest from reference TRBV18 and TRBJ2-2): NAGVMQNPRHLVRRRGQEARLRCSPMKGHSHVYWYRQLPEEGLKFMVYLQKENIIDESGMPKERFSAEFPKEGPSILRIQQVVRGDSAAYFCASSPPGLAGGRTGELFFGEGSRLTVL.

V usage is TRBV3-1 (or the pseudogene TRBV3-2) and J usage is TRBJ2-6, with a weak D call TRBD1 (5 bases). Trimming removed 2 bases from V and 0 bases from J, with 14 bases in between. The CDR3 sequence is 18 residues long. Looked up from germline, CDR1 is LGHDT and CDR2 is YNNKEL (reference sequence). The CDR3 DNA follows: TGTGCCAGCAGCCAAAAATGGGGCAGGAGCTCTGGGGCCAACGTCCTGACTTTC. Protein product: CASSQKWGRSSGANVLTF.

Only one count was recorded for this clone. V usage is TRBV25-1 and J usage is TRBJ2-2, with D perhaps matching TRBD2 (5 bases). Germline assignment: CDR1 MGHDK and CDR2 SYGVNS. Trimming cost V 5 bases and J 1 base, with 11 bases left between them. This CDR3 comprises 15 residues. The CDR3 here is CASSPDSRNTGELFF. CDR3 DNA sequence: TGTGCCAGCAGTCCGGACTCCCGGAACACCGGGGAGCTGTTTTTT.

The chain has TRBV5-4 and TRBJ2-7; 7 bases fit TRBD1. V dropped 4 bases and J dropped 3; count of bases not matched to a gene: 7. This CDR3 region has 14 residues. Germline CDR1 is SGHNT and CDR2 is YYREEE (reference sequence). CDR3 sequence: CASSLGQPYYEQYF. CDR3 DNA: TGTGCCAGCAGCCTGGGACAGCCGTACTACGAGCAGTACTTC.

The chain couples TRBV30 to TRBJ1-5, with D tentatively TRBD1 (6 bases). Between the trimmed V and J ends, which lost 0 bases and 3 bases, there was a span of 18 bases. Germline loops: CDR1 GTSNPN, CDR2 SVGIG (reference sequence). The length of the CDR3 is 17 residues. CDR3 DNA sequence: TGTGCCTGGAGTGTGGGGGCCGGAACAGGGTTCAATCAGCCCCAGCATTTT. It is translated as CAWSVGAGTGFNQPQHF.

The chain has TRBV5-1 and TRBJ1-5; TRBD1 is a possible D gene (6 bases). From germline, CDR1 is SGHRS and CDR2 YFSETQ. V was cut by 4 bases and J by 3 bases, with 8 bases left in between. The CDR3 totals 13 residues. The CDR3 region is CASSRDTNQPQHF. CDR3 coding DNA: TGCGCCAGCAGCCGGGACACCAATCAGCCCCAGCATTTT.

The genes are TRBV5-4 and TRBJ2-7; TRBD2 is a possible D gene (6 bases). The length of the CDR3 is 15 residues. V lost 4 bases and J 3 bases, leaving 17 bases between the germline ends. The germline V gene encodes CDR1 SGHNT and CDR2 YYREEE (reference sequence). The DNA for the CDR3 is TGTGCCAGCAGCCCCCGGGGCGGGGTAAACTACGAGCAGTACTTC. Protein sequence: CASSPRGGVNYEQYF.

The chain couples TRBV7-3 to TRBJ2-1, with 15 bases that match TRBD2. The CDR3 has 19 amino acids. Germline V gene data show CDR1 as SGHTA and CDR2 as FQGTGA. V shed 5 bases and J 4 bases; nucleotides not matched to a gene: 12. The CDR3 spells CASSAHPGLAGGLYNEQFF. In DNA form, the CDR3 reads TGTGCCAGCAGCGCGCACCCGGGACTAGCGGGGGGCTTATACAATGAGCAGTTCTTC.

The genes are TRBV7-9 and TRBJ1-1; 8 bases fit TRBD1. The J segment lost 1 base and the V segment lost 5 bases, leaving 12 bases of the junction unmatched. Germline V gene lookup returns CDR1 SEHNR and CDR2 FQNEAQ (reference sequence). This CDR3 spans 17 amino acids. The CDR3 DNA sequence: TGTGCCAGCAGCCTGAGTCGGGACAGGCCGGGGAACACTGAAGCTTTCTTT. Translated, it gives CASSLSRDRPGNTEAFF.

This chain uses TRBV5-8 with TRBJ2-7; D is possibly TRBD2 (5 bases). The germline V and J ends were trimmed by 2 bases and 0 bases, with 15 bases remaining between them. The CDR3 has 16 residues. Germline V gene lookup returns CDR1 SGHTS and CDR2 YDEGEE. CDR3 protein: CASSFRAGTNSYEQYF. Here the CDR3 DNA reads TGTGCCAGCAGCTTCCGCGCGGGCACCAACTCCTACGAGCAGTACTTC. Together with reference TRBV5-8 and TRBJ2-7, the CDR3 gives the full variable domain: EAGVTQSPTHLIKTRGQQATLRCSPISGHTSVYWYQQALGLGLQFLLWYDEGEERNRGNFPPRFSGRQFPNYSSELNVNALELEDSALYLCASSFRAGTNSYEQYFGPGTRLTVT.

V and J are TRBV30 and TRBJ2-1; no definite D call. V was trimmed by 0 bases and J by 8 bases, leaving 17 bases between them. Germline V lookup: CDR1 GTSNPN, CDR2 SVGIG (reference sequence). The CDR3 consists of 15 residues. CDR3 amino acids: CAWSVLRSTPDEQFF. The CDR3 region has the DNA TGTGCCTGGAGTGTACTCAGGTCTACCCCTGATGAGCAGTTCTTC.

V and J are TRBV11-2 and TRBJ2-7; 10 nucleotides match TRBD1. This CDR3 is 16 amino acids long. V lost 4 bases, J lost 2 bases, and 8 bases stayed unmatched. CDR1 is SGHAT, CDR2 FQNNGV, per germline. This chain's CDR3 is CASSSNRDRGPYEQYF. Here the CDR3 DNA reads TGTGCCAGCAGCTCCAATCGGGACAGGGGACCCTACGAGCAGTACTTC.

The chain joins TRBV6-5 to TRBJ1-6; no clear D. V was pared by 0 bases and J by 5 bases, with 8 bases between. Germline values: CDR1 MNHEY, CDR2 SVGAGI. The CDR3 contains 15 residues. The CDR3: CASSYSPVNNSPLHF. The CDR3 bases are TGTGCCAGCAGTTACTCACCGGTGAATAATTCACCCCTCCACTTT.

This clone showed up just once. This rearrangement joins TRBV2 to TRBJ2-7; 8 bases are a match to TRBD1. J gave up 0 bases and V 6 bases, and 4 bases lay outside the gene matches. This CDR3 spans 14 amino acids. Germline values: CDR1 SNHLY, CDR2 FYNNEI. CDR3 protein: CASRPGGSSYEQYF. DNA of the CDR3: TGTGCCAGCAGGCCAGGGGGCAGCTCCTACGAGCAGTACTTC.

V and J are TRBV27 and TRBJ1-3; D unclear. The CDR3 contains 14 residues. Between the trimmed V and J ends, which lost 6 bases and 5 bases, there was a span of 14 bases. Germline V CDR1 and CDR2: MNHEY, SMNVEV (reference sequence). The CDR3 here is CASRSTGSRNTIYF. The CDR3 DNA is TGTGCCAGCAGATCCACCGGGAGCCGAAACACCATATATTTT.

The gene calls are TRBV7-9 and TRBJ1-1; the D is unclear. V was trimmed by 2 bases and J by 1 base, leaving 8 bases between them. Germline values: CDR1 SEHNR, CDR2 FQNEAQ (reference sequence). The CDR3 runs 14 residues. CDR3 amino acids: CASSLYGANTEAFF. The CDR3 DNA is TGTGCCAGCAGCTTATACGGAGCGAACACTGAAGCTTTCTTT.

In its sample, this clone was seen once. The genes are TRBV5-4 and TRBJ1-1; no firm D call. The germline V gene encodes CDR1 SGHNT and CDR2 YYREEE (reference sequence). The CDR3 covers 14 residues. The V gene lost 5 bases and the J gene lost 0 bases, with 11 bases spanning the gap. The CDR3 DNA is TGTGCCAGCAGTCCCAGGAACTTGAACACTGAAGCTTTCTTT. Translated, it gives CASSPRNLNTEAFF.

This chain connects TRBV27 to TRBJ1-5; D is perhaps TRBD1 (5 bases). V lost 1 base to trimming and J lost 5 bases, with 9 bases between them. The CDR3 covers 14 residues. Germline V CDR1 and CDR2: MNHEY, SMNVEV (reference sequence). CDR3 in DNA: TGTGCCAGCAGTTTATTGGAGGGGTATCAGCCCCAGCATTTT. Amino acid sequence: CASSLLEGYQPQHF.

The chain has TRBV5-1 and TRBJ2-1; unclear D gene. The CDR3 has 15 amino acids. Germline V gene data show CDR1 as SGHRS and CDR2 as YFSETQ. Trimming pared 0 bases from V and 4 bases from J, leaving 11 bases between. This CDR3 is CASSLVAELYNEQFF. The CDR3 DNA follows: TGCGCCAGCAGCTTGGTTGCTGAGCTTTACAATGAGCAGTTCTTC.

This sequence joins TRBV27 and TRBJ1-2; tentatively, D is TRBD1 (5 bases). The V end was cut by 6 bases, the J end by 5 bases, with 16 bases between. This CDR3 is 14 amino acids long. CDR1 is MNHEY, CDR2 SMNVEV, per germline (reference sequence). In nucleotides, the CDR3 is TGTGCCAGCAGGGCTTTCACTGGGGGGTATGGCTACACCTTC. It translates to CASRAFTGGYGYTF.